These 29 T cell receptor beta chains came from one sample sequenced in a study of metastatic and nonmetastatic thyroid tumors. MiXCR re-clonotyped the PCR reads for TCRdb. This table holds 30,000 to 35,000 clones, roughly 15% found once. Every patient underwent thyroid surgery untreated. The sequenced sample was blood. Every receptor here comes from a female donor with papillary thyroid cancer or a benign thyroid nodule (not recorded which). Some clones in this sample may be carry-over from other donors' samples.

V usage is TRBV18 and J usage is TRBJ1-3, with D perhaps matching TRBD1 (6 bases). Germline values: CDR1 KGHSH, CDR2 LQKENI. Trimming removed 0 bases at V and 0 bases at J, with 12 bases between. There are 17 residues in the CDR3. The CDR3 DNA reads as TGTGCCAGCTCACCACCCGGACAGATAACCTCTGGAAACACCATATATTTT. It codes for CASSPPGQITSGNTIYF.

This chain connects TRBV6-1 to TRBJ2-2; tentative D call: TRBD1 (5 bases). V was cut by 7 bases and J by 1 base, with 10 bases left in between. Germline CDR1 MNHNS, CDR2 SASEGT. The CDR3 has 14 amino acids. The CDR3 loop reads CASTRQGNTGELFF. CDR3 coding DNA: TGTGCCAGCACCCGTCAGGGGAACACCGGGGAGCTGTTTTTT.

This clone has a count of ten or more. A read error may explain this, as a much larger clone is one base away. The rearrangement links TRBV20-1 to TRBJ1-2; no clear D gene. The CDR3 consists of 13 residues. Germline V gene lookup returns CDR1 DFQATT and CDR2 SNEGSKA (reference sequence). The CDR3 DNA follows: TGCAGTGCTAGCGGGAGGGTGAGCTATGGCTGCACCTTC. Translation gives CSASGRVSYGCTF.

In this sample, this clone turned up many times. The chain recombines TRBV7-6 with TRBJ2-5, with D perhaps TRBD1 (5 bases). Trimming removed 3 bases at V and 5 bases at J, with 19 bases between. CDR1 is SGHVS and CDR2 is FNYEAQ in the germline V gene. The length of the CDR3 is 16 residues. Here the CDR3 DNA reads TGTGCCAGCAGCTTCTCTGGCGGCCAGACAGCGGAGACCCAGTACTTC. Its protein is CASSFSGGQTAETQYF.

This clone was counted many times. The chain carries TRBV7-9 and TRBJ1-5; the match to TRBD1 covers 8 bases. The junction had 2 bases not matched to a gene; V was cut back by 1 base and J by 3 bases. Germline-derived CDR1 and CDR2 are SEHNR and FQNEAQ (reference sequence). This CDR3 is 15 amino acids long. CDR3 in amino acids: CASSLGTGTNQPQHF. Written as DNA, the CDR3 is TGTGCCAGCAGCTTAGGGACAGGGACCAATCAGCCCCAGCATTTT.

There are many counts of this clone. This chain connects TRBV5-1 to TRBJ2-1, with D unresolved. The V and J ends lost 4 bases and 9 bases respectively, with 17 bases between them. Looked up from germline, CDR1 is SGHRS and CDR2 is YFSETQ. This CDR3 contains 14 residues. CDR3 nucleotide sequence: TGCGCCAGCAGCCAAAGGCCCGAGTCGGGTGAGCAGTTCTTC. Encoded protein: CASSQRPESGEQFF.

This clone was recorded at least ten times. The chain has TRBV20-1 and TRBJ2-1; TRBD1 agrees at 9 bases. The CDR3 has 16 amino acids. Germline V gives CDR1 DFQATT, CDR2 SNEGSKA (reference sequence). The ends lost 0 bases at V and 4 bases at J; junction bases unmatched: 7. In DNA, the CDR3 is TGCAGTGCTAGAGATCGTGGGACAGGGATGTACAATGAGCAGTTCTTC. Translation: CSARDRGTGMYNEQFF.

V and J are TRBV11-2 and TRBJ2-5, with a possible D match to TRBD2 (6 bases). Trimming removed 1 base at V and 10 bases at J, with 19 bases between. This CDR3 region has 15 residues. Per the germline V gene, CDR1 is SGHAT and CDR2 is FQNNGV. The CDR3 region is CASSLGRGREDIQYF. The CDR3 DNA sequence: TGTGCCAGCAGCTTAGGGAGGGGCAGGGAAGATATCCAGTACTTC.

This clone was observed at least ten times. The rearrangement uses TRBV28 and TRBJ1-1; D is undetermined. The CDR3 covers 13 residues. V lost 0 bases and J lost 0, with 2 bases in between. Germline V gene sequence: CDR1 MDHEN, CDR2 SYDVKM. DNA of the CDR3: TGTGCCAGCAGTTTATGGCTGAACACTGAAGCTTTCTTT. This encodes CASSLWLNTEAFF.

Ten or more counts support this clone. The chain employs TRBV28 and TRBJ1-6; possible D gene TRBD1, 5 bases. CDR1 MDHEN and CDR2 SYDVKM come from the germline V gene. The CDR3 contains 14 residues. The V end lost 3 bases, the J end lost 10 bases, and 13 bases lay between the germline ends. CDR3 sequence reads: CASSFGQGFSPLHF. DNA of the CDR3: TGTGCCAGCAGTTTCGGTCAGGGATTCTCACCCCTCCACTTT.

Concerning this clone: A junction end diverges from the germline sequence, so it may reflect a read error. The same CDR3 also results from other DNA sequences found in this sample. The chain uses TRBV28 and TRBJ1-1; 8 positions match TRBD1. The CDR3 runs 16 residues. Germline-derived CDR1 and CDR2 are MDHEN and SYDVKM. CDR3 in amino acids: CASSLLKTGAGTEALF. CDR3 in DNA: TGTGCCAGCAGTTTATTGAAGACAGGGGCAGGCACTGAAGCTTTATTT. The full variable domain, completed using reference TRBV28 and TRBJ1-1, is DVKVTQSSRYLVKRTGEKVFLECVQDMDHENMFWYRQDPGLGLRLIYFSYDVKMKEKGDIPEGYSVSREKKERFSLILESASTNQTSMYLCASSLLKTGAGTEALFGQGTRLTVV.

This clone was seen ten or more times. The J gene is TRBJ1-1, the V gene TRBV5-1; D may be TRBD1 (5 bases). The CDR3 loop spans 14 amino acids. The germline V gene has CDR1 SGHRS and CDR2 YFSETQ. The V end lost 5 bases, the J end lost 2 bases, and 13 bases lay between the germline ends. The CDR3: CASSSRTGNTEAFF. DNA of the CDR3: TGCGCCAGCAGTTCCCGCACAGGAAACACTGAAGCTTTCTTT.

This clone occurred many times. The chain recombines TRBV25-1 with TRBJ1-4; D not resolved. Trimming cost V 4 bases and J 7 bases, with 13 bases left between them. The CDR3 is made up of 14 amino acids. CDR1 MGHDK and CDR2 SYGVNS come from the germline V gene. CDR3 sequence reads: CASSALRTGEKLFF. CDR3 DNA: TGTGCCAGCAGTGCCCTCCGGACTGGTGAAAAACTGTTTTTT. The entire variable domain, with the rest obtained from reference TRBV25-1 and TRBJ1-4, is as follows: EADIYQTPRYLVIGTGKKITLECSQTMGHDKMYWYQQDPGMELHLIHYSYGVNSTEKGDLSSESTVSRIRTEHFPLTLESARPSHTSQYLCASSALRTGEKLFFGSGTQLSVL.

This clone was counted ten times or more. The rearrangement uses TRBV6-1 and TRBJ1-5; D perhaps matches TRBD1 (6 bases). With 2 bases removed from V and 5 bases from J, the gap between germline ends came to 10 bases. The V gene's germline CDR1 is MNHNS and CDR2 SASEGT. CDR3 length: 14 amino acids. The CDR3 bases are TGTGCCAGCAGTGAACCCACAGGGTATCAGCCCCAGCATTTT. It is translated as CASSEPTGYQPQHF.

This clone was seen repeatedly, ten times or more. The chain links TRBV20-1 to TRBJ1-6, with no clear D. Germline-derived CDR1 and CDR2 are DFQATT and SNEGSKA (reference sequence). CDR3 length: 14 residues. V was cut by 0 bases and J by 3 bases, with 6 bases left in between. The CDR3 DNA sequence: TGCAGTGCTAGAGAGGGCCTCTATAATTCACCCCTCCACTTT. Protein product: CSAREGLYNSPLHF.

This clone has a count of ten or more. The chain links TRBV6-1 to TRBJ1-4, with 8 bases aligning to TRBD1. J lost 10 bases, V lost 7 bases, and 20 bases had no gene match. The germline gives CDR1 MNHNS, CDR2 SASEGT. The CDR3 spans 17 residues. The CDR3 protein is CASTDRVFSSRVGKLFF. DNA for the CDR3: TGTGCCAGCACGGACAGGGTTTTTTCGAGTAGAGTGGGAAAACTGTTTTTT.

The rearrangement links TRBV5-1 to TRBJ2-1; D is perhaps TRBD2 (6 bases). The V and J ends lost 6 bases and 3 bases respectively, with 16 bases between them. Germline lookup yields CDR1 SGHRS and CDR2 YFSETQ. The CDR3 runs to 15 residues. As DNA, the CDR3 is TGCGCCAGCATCCACGGGGGACGGGACTACAATGAGCAGTTCTTC. This translates into CASIHGGRDYNEQFF. The full variable domain, its missing parts supplied by reference TRBV5-1 and TRBJ2-1, is KAGVTQTPRYLIKTRGQQVTLSCSPISGHRSVSWYQQTPGQGLQFLFEYFSETQRNKGNFPGRFSGRQFSNSRSEMNVSTLELGDSALYLCASIHGGRDYNEQFFGPGTRLTVL.

This clone was detected a few times. This chain connects TRBV6-1 to TRBJ1-1; D might be TRBD1 (5 bases). Deletions cut 7 bases from V and 8 bases from J, with 17 bases between. This CDR3 comprises 13 residues. The V gene's germline CDR1 is MNHNS and CDR2 SASEGT. The CDR3 DNA is TGTGCCAGCATTCGAGGAGGGGCGAAAGAAGCTTTCTTT. It yields the protein CASIRGGAKEAFF.

This clone was counted many times. The rearrangement uses TRBV5-1 and TRBJ1-5; tentative D call: TRBD1 (5 bases). The CDR3 totals 15 residues. CDR1 is SGHRS, CDR2 YFSETQ, per germline. Trimming removed 0 bases from V and 4 bases from J, with 11 bases in between. The CDR3 sequence: CASSLGQGDNQPQHF. The CDR3 DNA is TGCGCCAGCAGCTTGGGGCAGGGTGATAATCAGCCCCAGCATTTT.

In its sample, this clone was seen many times. The rearrangement uses TRBV12-3 or TRBV12-4 and TRBJ1-2; D is ambiguous. The CDR3 is 13 residues long. Trimming left V 6 bases short and J 2 bases short, with 10 bases between. CDR3 DNA sequence: TGTGCCAGCAGGACGGACGGGAACTATGGCTACACCTTC. As protein: CASRTDGNYGYTF.

This clone showed up just a few times. The junction differs from germline at one of its ends, possibly a read error. The chain employs TRBV6-2 or TRBV6-3 and TRBJ2-1; D is uncertain. Germline CDR1 is MNHEY and CDR2 is SVGEGT. The CDR3 is 16 residues long. The CDR3 coding sequence is TGTGCCAGCAGTTACTCCGGCGTTAGCTCCTACAATGAGCAGATCTTC. Translated: CASSYSGVSSYNEQIF.

This clone appeared many times. The chain carries TRBV2 and TRBJ1-2; 7 bases are shared with TRBD1. This CDR3 contains 17 residues. Per germline, CDR1 SNHLY and CDR2 FYNNEI. V lost 6 bases, J lost 0 bases, and 13 bases stayed unmatched. CDR3 DNA sequence: TGTGCCAGCAGCGAACCCGGGACAGTCAGGACTAACTATGGCTACACCTTC. Its protein is CASSEPGTVRTNYGYTF.

This chain connects TRBV20-1 to TRBJ2-7; D possibly corresponds to TRBD1 (6 bases). Germline assignment: CDR1 DFQATT and CDR2 SNEGSKA (reference sequence). V lost 8 bases, J lost 5 bases, and 22 bases lay in between. The CDR3 length is 14 residues. CDR3: CSSPTGTGFHEQYF. CDR3 sequence (DNA): TGCAGTTCCCCTACGGGCACAGGGTTCCACGAGCAGTACTTC.

This clone came up many times. The chain joins TRBV15 to TRBJ1-5; a possible D gene is TRBD1 (5 bases). The CDR3 is made up of 15 amino acids. Trimming cost V 2 bases and J 0 bases, with 8 bases left between them. The germline V gene encodes CDR1 LNHNV and CDR2 YYDKDF (reference sequence). CDR3 residues: CATSRSGSSNQPQHF. In DNA form, the CDR3 reads TGTGCCACCAGCAGATCAGGGAGTAGCAATCAGCCCCAGCATTTT.

This clone has at least ten counts. V is TRBV9 and J is TRBJ2-2; D not certain. Trimming pared 4 bases from V and 6 bases from J, leaving 7 bases between. CDR3 length: 12 amino acids. Germline CDR1 is SGDLS and CDR2 is YYNGEE. CDR3 loop: CASSLISGELFF. DNA for the CDR3: TGTGCCAGCAGCCTGATTTCCGGGGAGCTGTTTTTT.

This clone is deemed medium-sized. The rearrangement uses TRBV20-1 and TRBJ1-5; no definite D call. This CDR3 contains 15 residues. V lost 0 bases and J 5 bases, leaving 14 bases between the germline ends. CDR1 and CDR2 (germline): DFQATT, SNEGSKA (reference sequence). CDR3 in DNA: TGCAGTGCTAGAGATCCCTCAGGAGATTATCAGCCCCAGCATTTT. Protein: CSARDPSGDYQPQHF.

This clone was recorded at least ten times. V gene TRBV20-1 combines with J gene TRBJ1-4; D call uncertain. Per germline, CDR1 DFQATT and CDR2 SNEGSKA (reference sequence). The CDR3 sequence is 14 residues long. Deletions cut 3 bases from V and 0 bases from J, with 8 bases between. Here the CDR3 DNA reads TGCAGTGCTAGCGAGGATGCAACTAATGAAAAACTGTTTTTT. Protein: CSASEDATNEKLFF.

Ten or more counts support this clone. The chain employs TRBV7-8 and TRBJ2-1; weak D call: TRBD2 (5 bases). The CDR3 extends over 15 amino acids. Per germline, CDR1 SGHVS and CDR2 FQNEAQ. The V end was cut by 5 bases, the J end by 5 bases, with 16 bases between. CDR3 DNA: TGTGCCAGCAGCCCTGAGGGCAGACCAAACAATGAGCAGTTCTTC. This gives the protein CASSPEGRPNNEQFF.

This clone was observed at least ten times. The rearrangement links TRBV18 to TRBJ1-6; D is ambiguous. The germline CDR1 and CDR2 sequences are KGHSH and LQKENI. Trimming took off 6 bases at V and 7 bases at J, with 10 bases between the two ends. The CDR3 length is 13 residues. CDR3 protein: CASSGSSNSPLHF. The CDR3 DNA reads as TGTGCCAGCTCCGGGTCTTCAAATTCACCCCTCCACTTT. Looking up the rest from reference TRBV18 and TRBJ1-6 gives the full variable domain: NAGVMQNPRHLVRRRGQEARLRCSPMKGHSHVYWYRQLPEEGLKFMVYLQKENIIDESGMPKERFSAEFPKEGPSILRIQQVVRGDSAAYFCASSGSSNSPLHFGNGTRLTVT.